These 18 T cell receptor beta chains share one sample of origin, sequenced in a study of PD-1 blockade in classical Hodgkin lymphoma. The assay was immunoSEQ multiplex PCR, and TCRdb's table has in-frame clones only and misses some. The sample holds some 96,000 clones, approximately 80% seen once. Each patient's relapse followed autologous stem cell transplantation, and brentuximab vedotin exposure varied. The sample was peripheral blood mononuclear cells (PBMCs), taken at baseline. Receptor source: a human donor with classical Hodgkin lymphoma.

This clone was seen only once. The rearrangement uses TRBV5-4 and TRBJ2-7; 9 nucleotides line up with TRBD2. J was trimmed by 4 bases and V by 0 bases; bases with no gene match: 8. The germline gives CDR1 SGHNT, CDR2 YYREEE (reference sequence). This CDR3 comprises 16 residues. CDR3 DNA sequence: TGTGCCAGCAGCTTGGGGGGTAGCGGGAGTTTGTACGAGCAGTACTTC. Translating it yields CASSLGGSGSLYEQYF.

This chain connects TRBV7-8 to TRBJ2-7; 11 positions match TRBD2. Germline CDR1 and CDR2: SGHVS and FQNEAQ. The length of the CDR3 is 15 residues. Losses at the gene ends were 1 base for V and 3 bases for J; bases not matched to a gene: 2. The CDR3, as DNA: TGTGCCAGCAGCTTAGGACTAGCGGGACTCTACGAGCAGTACTTC. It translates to CASSLGLAGLYEQYF.

CDR3 nucleotides: TGTGCCAGCAGCTTAGAACAGACGAACACTGAAGCTTTCTTT. Its protein product is CASSLEQTNTEAFF. The V gene is TRBV7-6, the J gene TRBJ1-1; D call uncertain. The CDR3 is made up of 14 amino acids. CDR1 is SGHVS, CDR2 FNYEAQ, per germline. V was shortened by 1 base and J by 1 base, with 7 bases between the two germline ends.

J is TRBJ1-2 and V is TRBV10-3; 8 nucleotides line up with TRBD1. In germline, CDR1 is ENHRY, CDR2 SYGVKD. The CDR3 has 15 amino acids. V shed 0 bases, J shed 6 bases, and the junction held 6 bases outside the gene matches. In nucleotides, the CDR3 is TGTGCCATCAGTGAGTCCGGACAGGGAGGTGATGGCTACACCTTC. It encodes CAISESGQGGDGYTF.

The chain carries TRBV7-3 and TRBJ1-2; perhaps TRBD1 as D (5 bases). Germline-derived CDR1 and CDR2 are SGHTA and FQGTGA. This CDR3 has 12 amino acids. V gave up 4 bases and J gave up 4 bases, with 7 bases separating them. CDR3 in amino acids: CASSSGIYGYTF. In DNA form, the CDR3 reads TGTGCCAGCAGCTCAGGGATCTATGGCTACACCTTC.

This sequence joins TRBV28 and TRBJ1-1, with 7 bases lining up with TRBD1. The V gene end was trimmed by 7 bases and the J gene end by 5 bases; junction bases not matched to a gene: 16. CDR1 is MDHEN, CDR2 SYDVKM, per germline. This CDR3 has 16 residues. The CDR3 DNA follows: TGTGCCAGCACCCGAGGGGGCAACACGGGAAGAACTGAAGCTTTCTTT. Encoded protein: CASTRGGNTGRTEAFF.

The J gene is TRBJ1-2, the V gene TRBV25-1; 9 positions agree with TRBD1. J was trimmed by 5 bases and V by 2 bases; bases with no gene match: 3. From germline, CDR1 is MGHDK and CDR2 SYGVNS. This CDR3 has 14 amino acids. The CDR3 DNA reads TGTGCCAGCAGTGAACAGGGACAGGGTTATGGCTACACCTTC. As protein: CASSEQGQGYGYTF.

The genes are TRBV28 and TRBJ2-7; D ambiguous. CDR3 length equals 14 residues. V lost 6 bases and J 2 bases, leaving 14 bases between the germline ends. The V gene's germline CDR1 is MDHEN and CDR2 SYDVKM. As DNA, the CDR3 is TGTGCCAGCAGCCCCGCTAGAGGTGCCTACGAGCAGTACTTC. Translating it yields CASSPARGAYEQYF.

The CDR3 here is CASSPSSGRVTDTQYF. Here the CDR3 DNA reads TGTGCCAGCTCACCATCAAGCGGGAGGGTCACAGATACGCAGTATTTT. The chain employs TRBV18 and TRBJ2-3, with 10 bases fitting TRBD2. Germline values: CDR1 KGHSH, CDR2 LQKENI. The CDR3 consists of 16 residues. The V segment lost 2 bases and the J segment 2 bases; nucleotides outside the gene matches: 4.

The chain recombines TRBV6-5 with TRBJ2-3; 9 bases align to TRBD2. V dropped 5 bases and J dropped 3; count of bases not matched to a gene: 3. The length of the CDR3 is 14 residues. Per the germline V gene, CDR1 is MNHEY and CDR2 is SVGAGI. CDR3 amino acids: CASSGTSLTDTQYF. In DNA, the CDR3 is TGTGCCAGCAGTGGGACTAGCTTGACAGATACGCAGTATTTT.

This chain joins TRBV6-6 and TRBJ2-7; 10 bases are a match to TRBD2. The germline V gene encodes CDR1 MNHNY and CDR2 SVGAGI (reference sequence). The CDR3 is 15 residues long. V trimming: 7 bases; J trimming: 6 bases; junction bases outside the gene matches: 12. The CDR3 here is CASTKKLAGALEQYF. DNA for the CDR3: TGTGCCAGCACCAAAAAGCTAGCGGGAGCTCTCGAGCAGTACTTC.

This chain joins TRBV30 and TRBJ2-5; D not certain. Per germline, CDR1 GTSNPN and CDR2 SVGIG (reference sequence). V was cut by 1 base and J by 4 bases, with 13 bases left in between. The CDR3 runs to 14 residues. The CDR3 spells CAWSDGRSAETQYF. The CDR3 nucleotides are TGTGCCTGGAGTGACGGCAGGTCCGCAGAGACCCAGTACTTC.

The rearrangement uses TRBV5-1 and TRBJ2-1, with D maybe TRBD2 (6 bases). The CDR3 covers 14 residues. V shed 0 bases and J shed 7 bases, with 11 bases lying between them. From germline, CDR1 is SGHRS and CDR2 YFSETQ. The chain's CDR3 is CASSLDSGVNEQFF. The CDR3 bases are TGCGCCAGCAGCTTGGATAGCGGTGTGAATGAGCAGTTCTTC.

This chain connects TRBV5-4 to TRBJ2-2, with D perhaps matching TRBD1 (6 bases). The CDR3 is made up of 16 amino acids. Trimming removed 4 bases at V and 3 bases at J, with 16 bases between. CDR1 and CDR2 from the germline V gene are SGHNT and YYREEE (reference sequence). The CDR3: CASSQGTNLHTGELFF. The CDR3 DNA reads TGTGCCAGCAGCCAGGGGACGAACTTGCACACCGGGGAGCTGTTTTTT.

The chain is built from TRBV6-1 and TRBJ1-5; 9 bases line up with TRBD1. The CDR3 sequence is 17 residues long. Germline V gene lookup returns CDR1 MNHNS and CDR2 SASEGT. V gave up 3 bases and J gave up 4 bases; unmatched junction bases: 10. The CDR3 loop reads CASSDRPGTGRNQPQHF. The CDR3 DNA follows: TGTGCCAGCAGTGACCGTCCCGGGACAGGGAGAAATCAGCCCCAGCATTTT.

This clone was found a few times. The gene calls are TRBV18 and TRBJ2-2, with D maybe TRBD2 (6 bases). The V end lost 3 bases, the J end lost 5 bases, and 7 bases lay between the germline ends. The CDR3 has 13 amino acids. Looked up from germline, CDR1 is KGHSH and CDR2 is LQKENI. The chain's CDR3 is CASSPRETGELFF. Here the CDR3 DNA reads TGTGCCAGCTCACCTCGGGAGACCGGGGAGCTGTTTTTT.

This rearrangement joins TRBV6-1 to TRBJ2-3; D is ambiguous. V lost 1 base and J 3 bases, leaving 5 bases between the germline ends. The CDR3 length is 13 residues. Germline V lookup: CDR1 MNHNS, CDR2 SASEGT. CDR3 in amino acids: CASSEVRTDTQYF. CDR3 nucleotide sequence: TGTGCCAGCAGTGAAGTCCGAACAGATACGCAGTATTTT.

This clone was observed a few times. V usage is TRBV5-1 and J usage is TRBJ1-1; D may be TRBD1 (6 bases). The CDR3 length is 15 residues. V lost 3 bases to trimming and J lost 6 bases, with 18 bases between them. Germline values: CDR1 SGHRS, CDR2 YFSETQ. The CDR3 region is CASSWNLGGAPEAFF. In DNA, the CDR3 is TGCGCCAGCAGCTGGAACCTGGGGGGGGCCCCTGAAGCTTTCTTT. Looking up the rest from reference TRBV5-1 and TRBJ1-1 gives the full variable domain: KAGVTQTPRYLIKTRGQQVTLSCSPISGHRSVSWYQQTPGQGLQFLFEYFSETQRNKGNFPGRFSGRQFSNSRSEMNVSTLELGDSALYLCASSWNLGGAPEAFFGQGTRLTVV.